Listed here is a single T cell receptor beta chain. Its antigen is unidentified. The data were produced by immunoSEQ multiplex PCR, yet TCRdb's version contains in-frame clones alone and is incomplete. This table has hundreds of thousands of clones, 75% to 90% appearing once. The source of the sample is a study of cytomegalovirus exposure and HLA in healthy donors. Broader study findings: Subsequent analysis showed first-cohort TCR clusters tending to co-occur in 120 or so validation repertoires. Researchers counted over 150 TCR beta chains as cytomegalovirus-associated. Per published reports, the classifier diagnosed cytomegalovirus status with high specificity and sensitivity.

Germline values: CDR1 MNHEY, CDR2 SMNVEV (reference sequence). This CDR3 region has 16 residues. J was trimmed by 5 bases and V by 0 bases; bases with no gene match: 2. The donors formed part of the approximately 130-subject validation cohort, distinct from the approximately 670-subject first cohort. The sequenced sample consisted of PBMCs. This sequence was found in a woman younger than 35 in good health and CMV-seronegative. The chain combines TRBV27 with TRBJ1-4, with 11 bases lining up with TRBD1. The CDR3 sequence: CASSLSWDRGNEKLFF. The CDR3 nucleotides read TGTGCCAGCAGTTTATCCTGGGACAGGGGGAATGAAAAACTGTTTTTT.